This TCR beta chain is drawn from a study of human T cells and chemical hapten exposure. Study details: The use of 2% DPC on about 2 cm by about 2 cm of upper inner arm skin constituted sensitization. Variability of per-sample TCR yields stemmed mainly from small differences in pooled library volume.

Time point of the sample: pre-sensitization, week 0. Specified treatment: therapeutic diphenylcyclopropenone sensitization with weekly scalp DPC. From whole blood left unfractionated, total RNA was extracted. This clonotype turned up a few times. Germline CDR1 SNHLY, CDR2 FYNNEI. V was trimmed by 6 bases and J by 5 bases, leaving 13 bases between them. The CDR3 is made up of 13 amino acids. Each CDR3 protein gets one entry after TCRdb re-called the RACE reads with MiXCR. The table shows around 57,000 distinct CDR3 sequences, with around 10% occurring only once. J is TRBJ2-5 and V is TRBV2; D unresolved. This TCR derives from a woman between 35 and 50 years old with alopecia areata. Some clones in this sample may be carry-over from other donors' samples. Source: whole blood, taken in connection with sensitization to the hapten diphenylcyclopropenone (DPC). The CDR3 sequence: CASSRRSPETQYF. DNA for the CDR3: TGTGCCAGCAGCCGACGTTCCCCCGAGACCCAGTACTTC.